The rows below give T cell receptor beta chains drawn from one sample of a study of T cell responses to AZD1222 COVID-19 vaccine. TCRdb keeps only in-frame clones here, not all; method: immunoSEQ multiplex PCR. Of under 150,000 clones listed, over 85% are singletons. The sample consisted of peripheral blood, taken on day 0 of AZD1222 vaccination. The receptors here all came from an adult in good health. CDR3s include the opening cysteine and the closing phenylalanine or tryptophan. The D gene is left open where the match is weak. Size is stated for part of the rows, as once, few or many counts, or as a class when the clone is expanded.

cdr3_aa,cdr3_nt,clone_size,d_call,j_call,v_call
CASSQGQLNTEAFF,TGCGCCAGCAGCCAAGGACAGCTTAACACTGAAGCTTTCTTT,-,-,TRBJ1-1,TRBV4-3
CASSPGVSDTQYF,TGTGCCAGCTCACCGGGAGTCTCAGATACGCAGTATTTT,-,-,TRBJ2-3,TRBV18
CASISQGTGNPYEQYF,TGTGCCAGCATTTCGCAGGGGACTGGAAACCCATACGAGCAGTACTTC,-,-,TRBJ2-7,TRBV28
CASSLGLPGNTIYF,TGTGCCAGCAGCTTGGGACTTCCTGGAAACACCATATATTTT,-,-,TRBJ1-3,TRBV5-8
CASRGDLYPYNSPLHF,TGTGCCAGCAGGGGCGACCTCTACCCTTATAATTCACCCCTCCACTTT,-,-,TRBJ1-6,TRBV27
CSRGITEAFF,TGCAGCAGAGGGATCACTGAAGCTTTCTTT,-,-,TRBJ1-1,TRBV20-1
CASSRRTLSYNEQFF,TGTGCCAGCAGCCGCCGAACCCTCTCCTACAATGAGCAGTTCTTC,-,-,TRBJ2-1,TRBV3-1/TRBV3-2
CASSDGQTQHTEAFF,TGTGCCAGCAGTGATGGACAGACTCAACACACTGAAGCTTTCTTT,-,-,TRBJ1-1,TRBV6-1
CASSRRSSGRPPSNEQFF,TGTGCCAGCAGTCGGAGGAGTAGCGGGAGACCTCCCAGCAATGAGCAGTTCTTC,-,TRBD2,TRBJ2-1,TRBV6-6
CAWRGFGRSTDTQYF,TGTGCCTGGAGAGGCTTCGGGCGGAGCACAGATACGCAGTATTTT,-,-,TRBJ2-3,TRBV30
CAWSDQWRRGNTIYF,TGTGCCTGGAGTGACCAATGGAGACGTGGAAACACCATATATTTT,-,-,TRBJ1-3,TRBV30
CASGQGASYGYTF,TGTGCCAGCGGACAGGGGGCGAGCTATGGCTACACCTTC,-,TRBD1,TRBJ1-2,TRBV19
CASSGELGRYEQYF,TGTGCCAGCAGCGGAGAACTCGGAAGGTACGAGCAGTACTTC,-,-,TRBJ2-7,TRBV6-5
CASSLAQGYEQYF,TGTGCCAGCAGCTTGGCGCAAGGCTACGAGCAGTACTTC,few,-,TRBJ2-7,TRBV5-4
CASSSHRVLAGGRYEQYF,TGTGCCAGCAGTTCCCACAGGGTTCTAGCGGGAGGGCGGTACGAGCAGTACTTC,-,TRBD2,TRBJ2-7,TRBV27
CASSPTGGAGNTIYF,TGTGCCAGCAGCCCAACGGGGGGGGCTGGAAACACCATATATTTT,-,-,TRBJ1-3,TRBV14
CASSTSETQYF,TGTGCCAGCAGCACCTCAGAGACCCAGTACTTC,-,-,TRBJ2-5,TRBV5-6
CSVDGPGLNTEAFF,TGCAGCGTTGATGGTCCAGGGCTGAACACTGAAGCTTTCTTT,-,-,TRBJ1-1,TRBV29-1
CASSLGAGPGEKLFF,TGCGCCAGCAGCTTGGGCGCCGGGCCAGGTGAAAAACTGTTTTTT,-,-,TRBJ1-4,TRBV5-1
CASSQGFADTQYF,TGTGCCAGCAGCCAAGGATTTGCAGATACGCAGTATTTT,-,-,TRBJ2-3,TRBV3-1/TRBV3-2
CASSLVSVNNSPLHF,TGTGCCAGCAGCTTAGTCTCTGTAAATAATTCACCCCTCCACTTT,-,-,TRBJ1-6,TRBV7-2
CASSLGTGGLNTEAFF,TGCGCCAGCAGCTTGGGAACAGGGGGCCTGAACACTGAAGCTTTCTTT,-,TRBD1,TRBJ1-1,TRBV5-1
CASRFSGGDEKLFF,TGTGCCAGCAGATTTTCAGGGGGGGATGAAAAACTGTTTTTT,-,TRBD1,TRBJ1-4,TRBV28
CASSLAPSGRLDEQYF,TGTGCCAGCAGCTTAGCGCCTAGCGGGAGACTCGACGAGCAGTACTTC,-,TRBD2,TRBJ2-7,TRBV7-6
CATSDPSGTGLYNEQFF,TGTGCCACCAGTGACCCTTCCGGGACAGGGCTTTACAATGAGCAGTTCTTC,once,TRBD1,TRBJ2-1,TRBV24-1
CASSLLGGEQFF,TGTGCCAGCAGCTTATTAGGAGGTGAGCAGTTCTTC,-,-,TRBJ2-1,TRBV11-1
CATTGRGTTEAFF,TGTGCCACTACAGGGAGGGGTACAACTGAAGCTTTCTTT,-,-,TRBJ1-1,TRBV30
CAIRPPNSPLHF,TGTGCCATCAGGCCGCCAAATTCACCCCTCCACTTT,-,-,TRBJ1-6,TRBV10-3
CASSLASGGSTEAFF,TGCGCCAGCAGCTTGGCGTCAGGGGGGAGCACTGAAGCTTTCTTT,-,TRBD1,TRBJ1-1,TRBV5-1
CSVRGLRDRGTEAFF,TGCAGCGTGAGGGGTTTGCGAGATCGGGGAACTGAAGCTTTCTTT,-,-,TRBJ1-1,TRBV29-1
CASSLYRLSEQFF,TGTGCCAGCAGCCTCTATCGGCTATCGGAGCAGTTCTTC,once,-,TRBJ2-1,TRBV5-6
CASSVGGMAEAFF,TGTGCCAGCAGCGTAGGAGGGATGGCTGAAGCTTTCTTT,-,-,TRBJ1-1,TRBV9
CAISEPEETQYF,TGTGCCATCAGTGAGCCAGAAGAGACCCAGTACTTC,-,-,TRBJ2-5,TRBV10-3
CASSFSYYGVGNTEAFF,TGTGCCAGCAGTTTTTCTTACTACGGGGTAGGGAACACTGAAGCTTTCTTT,once,-,TRBJ1-1,TRBV27
CASSPPGSSPLHF,TGTGCCAGTAGTCCGCCGGGGAGTTCACCCCTCCACTTT,-,-,TRBJ1-6,TRBV19
CAIRGEWDTEAFF,TGTGCCATCAGGGGAGAGTGGGACACTGAAGCTTTCTTT,-,-,TRBJ1-1,TRBV10-3
CSASHSGNENEQFF,TGCAGTGCTAGTCACAGCGGGAACGAAAATGAGCAGTTCTTC,-,TRBD2,TRBJ2-1,TRBV20-1